This T cell receptor beta chain was obtained from a study of T-cell memory formation after mild COVID-19. TCRdb re-called the 5' RACE reads through MiXCR, storing one row per CDR3 protein. The table shows around 130,000 distinct CDR3 sequences, with around 15% occurring only once. CDR1 and CDR2 (germline): DFQATT, SNEGSKA (reference sequence). V was clipped by 3 bases and J by 3 bases, with 6 bases between them. This CDR3 region has 11 residues. This clonotype was sampled from an adult woman who had mild COVID-19 (a few samples of this study predate the infection). Cell type and time point are not known. The specimen was PBMCs or a T cell subset sorted from them (not recorded which). This chain uses TRBV20-1 with TRBJ2-7; the D is unclear. CDR3 sequence (DNA): TGCAGTGCTAGTGACCTCTACGAGCAGTACTTC. This sequence encodes CSASDLYEQYF.